Listed below are T cell receptor beta chains from one sample, sequenced in a study of CD8 T cells in ankylosing spondylitis. TCRdb re-called the 5' RACE reads with MiXCR, one entry per CDR3 protein. The sample consists of a few hundred thousand distinct CDR3 sequences, about 18% of them appearing once. The specimen sequenced was blood, either unsorted or a sorted T cell fraction (not recorded which). Receptor source: a male donor with ankylosing spondylitis or in good health (not recorded which). Each CDR3 is given with its conserved first and last residue. The size of a clone is reported for some rows only, either as once, few or many, or as a class for expanded clones.

CDR3 | V | size
CSGGRTTPTYEQYF | TRBV29-1 | .
CASSQENRASYEQYF | TRBV4-1 | few
CASSLDREGEQFF | TRBV4-3 | .
CASSYSGQGTGELFF | TRBV6-5 | few
CASSSGLAGGLPETQYF | TRBV12-3/TRBV12-4 | few
CSVEGDLETQYF | TRBV29-1 | .
CSARGTGTSHNEQFF | TRBV20-1 | .
CASSPGSLAGEQFF | TRBV4-1 | .
CASSFGAGVGNEQFF | TRBV5-5 | .
CASSLRAVEVGYEQYF | TRBV27 | .
CASSPSLRTGRNTGELFF | TRBV5-1 | .
CASSPPMGLAGDNEQFF | TRBV5-6 | .
CASRDRATEAFF | TRBV6-5 | .
CASWDGETQYF | TRBV2 | .
CSVEDRDRGYEQYF | TRBV29-1 | many
CASSPGDRNTGELFF | TRBV18 | .
CSAHTGTGVPYEQYF | TRBV20-1 | many
CASSEFGGSTDTQYF | TRBV6-1 | .
CASTGTSGSLGNEQFF | TRBV6-2/TRBV6-3 | .
CASSFEGQPYEQYF | TRBV5-1 | few
CSVETGIETQYF | TRBV29-1 | many
CASSLPLQPQHF | TRBV7-8 | few
CASSPRGGRVAEAFF | TRBV3-1 | .
CSARDLTDTYEQYF | TRBV20-1 | few
CASSLSGFDEQFF | TRBV27 | many
CSAARPAGDNEQFF | TRBV20-1 | few
CASSAPDSYEQYF | TRBV5-1 | few
CASSLTGAEAFF | TRBV6-6 | .
CASTPIGYTEAFF | TRBV7-9 | .